This TCR beta chain was obtained from a study of blood T cells in healthy people across ages (dated by TCRdb to the mid-2010s). In terms of the full investigation: In model experiments, roughly one uniquely barcoded TCR beta cDNA molecule per two T cells was captured by template switching. The study analyzed two additional independent replicas of 1 million unique cDNA reads from the same blood draw for two donors, one aged 18 to 29 and one aged 80 or older. Age-related changes in TCR beta repertoire diversity were measured in the study by deep sequencing normalized with unique cDNA molecular identifiers. Four age groups were formed from the donors: young (average approximately 15 years), middle-aged (around 41), aged (around 68) and long-lived (less than 85).

General study outcomes and caveats: Conclusive comparison of naive and antigen-experienced compartments was prevented by the profiling of bulk unsorted PBMCs. Observed TCR beta diversity per million T cells fell roughly linearly with age, and a significant reduction was already apparent by age roughly 40. The CMV infection status of donors was not known, potentially confounding age-related changes in expanded clonotypes. Compared with the aged group, the long-lived group had more naive CD4+ T cells, fewer expanded clones and increased TCR diversity, a pattern suggesting age selection. Estimates of total diversity based on one million sequenced T cells were regarded as lower bounds and as underestimates. A strong correlation was found between observed TCR beta diversity and the percentage of naive T cells measured by flow cytometry.

Systemically healthy Caucasian individuals from Russia, around 39 in total and aged roughly 6 to 100 years, were included as donors. Each donor gave 8 to 10 milliliters of peripheral blood, collected into EDTA-treated Vacutainer tubes. Ficoll-Paque density-gradient centrifugation was used to isolate PBMCs, with at least 7 million per sample. Trizol reagent was used to extract total RNA from the PBMCs, yielding at least 5 micrograms per sample. Naive CD45RAhigh/CD27high T cell percentages were measured by flow cytometry on a PBMC aliquot from every donor. A remark on this clonotype: Which antigen it targets is not known. Base qualities are not provided; no much larger clone lies one nucleotide away.

Taken from cysteine to phenylalanine, the CDR3 has 13 residues. Of all the DNA, just the CDR3 is kept, 39 bases in frame from base 1. At the junction V is shortened by 2 bases and J by 6 bases, with 9 bases in between. CDR1 MNHEY and CDR2 SVGAGI are derived from the germline V gene. Libraries were constructed by 5' RACE. TCRdb names Illumina HiSeq 2500 as the instrument used. A second roughly 7 to 12 cycle PCR used a sample-barcoded 5' primer and a J-beta primer mix. Each TCR beta cDNA molecule received a unique molecular identifier from a template-switch 5' adaptor carrying 12 random nucleotides. At least 3 million CDR3-containing paired-end reads were obtained from each sample. First-strand cDNA synthesis was performed from all RNA using the Mint cDNA synthesis kit, with priming by a TRBC-specific oligonucleotide. All cDNA was treated with uracil-DNA glycosylase and then went through a first 18-cycle PCR with the universal primers M1SS and BC2_uni_R. For the original study's pipeline: Normalization of each sample was performed by random selection of 1 million high-quality reads, each carrying a distinct molecular identifier. Reads sharing molecular identifiers were discarded rather than binned into consensus sequences. MiTCR, with a Q25 quality threshold and the strictest error-elimination algorithm, was used for CDR3 identification, clonotype clustering and error correction. A nonparametric unseen species model using Euler transformation provided a lower-bound estimate of total TCR beta diversity. TCRdb passed the public sequencing reads through fastp at Q25 and MiXCR, retaining productive beta sequences. Each record represents a unique CDR3 protein, reported with the most common genes and DNA among its rows. In this record, the V and J calls reflect TCRdb's handling and not the investigators' own analysis. Recorded for this sample are hundreds of thousands of distinct CDR3 sequences; around 24% of them occurred a single time. Of the sample, about 3% falls within the top ten clones.

The data were also submitted as part of a second study, on T cells of mothers and their children. As that second study puts it: The donors were nine systemically healthy Caucasian individuals, made up of three mothers and their six children. cDNA synthesis consumed the entire amount of extracted RNA, loaded at around 1.5 ug RNA in each 15 ul reaction. In the second PCR, the M1S primer introduced both the sample barcodes and 2-4 random nucleotides. Each mother yielded over 8.5 million TCR beta CDR3 reads and each child 2.5 million to 3 million reads. TCR recombination output is similarly shaped by thymic selection in related and unrelated pairs, with a minor effect exerted by inherited differences. Normalized repertoire overlap was always found to be slightly, but never significantly, higher in related mother-child pairs than in unrelated mother-child pairs. No persistent microchimeric T cell clones were found, with a detection sensitivity of approximately 110 clones per million clonotypes. The study used deep NGS to compare TCR beta repertoires of mothers and children, seeking features distinguishing related mother-child pairs from unrelated individuals. On average, the children were approximately 12 +/- 4 years old, while the mothers were roughly 36 +/- 4 years old. Libraries were sequenced on Illumina HiSeq 2000 with 100+100 nt paired-end reads after adapter ligation with NEBNext reagents. To avoid cross-contamination, the mother libraries and the child libraries were prepared a month apart and sequenced in separate runs. For each donor, between about 500,000 and 2,200,000 distinct TCR beta clonotypes were identified. Naive TCR beta clonotypes were estimated from low-frequency clonotypes matched to each donor's FACS-determined naive share, without sorting.

The sequencing input was blood. The rearrangement joined TRBV6-5 to TRBJ2-3; there is no confident call for the D gene. This receptor was identified in a boy aged 5 to 17 in good health. CDR3 protein: CASSYGFTDTQYF. The sequenced DNA is TGTGCCAGCAGTTACGGCTTTACCGATACGCAGTATTTT.